These 22 T cell receptor beta chains were all obtained from the same sample, sequenced in a study of persistence of HIV-infected CD4 T cells (dated by TCRdb to 2018 to 2020). These TCRs' antigens remain unknown. The treatment or condition label, as the study defines it: suppressive antiretroviral therapy. As a nonspecific positive control representing the CD4+ T cell repertoire, cells were stimulated with anti-CD3/anti-CD28 magnetic beads. Sorting of responding CD4+ T cells was based on upregulation of both CD40 ligand and CD69. The immunoSEQ hsTCRB assay version 4 in survey mode was used to sequence TCRbeta repertoires from genomic DNA. TCRdb stores this immuneACCESS table with in-frame sequences only. Part of the clones is absent; in the studies checked, under half of the shortfall reflects unresolved V genes, and no reason is known for the rest. The sample records 37,000 or so clones, about 87% of which are singletons. About 1.3% of the sample rests with the top ten.

The source was CD4+ T cells sorted from PBMCs after roughly 20-hour stimulation, collected from a patient who received antiretroviral therapy. The cell subset or site label for this specimen denotes: CD40L+CD69+ CD4 T cells responding to anti-CD3/anti-CD28 beads, representing the overall repertoire. These receptors originate from an adult man with HIV who was CMV-seropositive.

Only a few counts were recorded for this clone. The gene calls are TRBV28 and TRBJ1-1; D is uncertain. CDR1 and CDR2 from the germline V gene are MDHEN and SYDVKM. This CDR3 comprises 11 residues. V was trimmed by 6 bases and J by 8 bases, leaving 10 bases between them. Here the CDR3 reads CASRATVEAFF. DNA of the CDR3: TGTGCCAGCAGGGCGACCGTGGAAGCTTTCTTT.

The V call is TRBV19, the J call TRBJ1-1; D may be TRBD1 (5 bases). The CDR3 covers 14 residues. Germline V lookup: CDR1 LNHDA, CDR2 SQIVND (reference sequence). Trimming took off 6 bases at V and 0 bases at J, with 11 bases between the two ends. The DNA for the CDR3 is TGTGCCAGTAGGACCGACAGACTGAACACTGAAGCTTTCTTT. Translated: CASRTDRLNTEAFF.

The DNA of the CDR3 is TGTGCCAGCAGTCTCGACGGGAATGAGCAGTTCTTC. Residues: CASSLDGNEQFF. The V and J genes are TRBV27 and TRBJ2-1; D ambiguous. Germline V CDR1 and CDR2: MNHEY, SMNVEV (reference sequence). CDR3 length: 12 amino acids. Trimming stripped 5 bases from V and 7 bases from J, with 9 bases between.

This clone has just one count. CDR3 in amino acids: CASSPGLAESTDTQYF. The CDR3 DNA reads as TGTGCCAGCAGTCCCGGACTCGCCGAAAGCACAGATACGCAGTATTTT. V and J are TRBV6-2 or TRBV6-3 and TRBJ2-3; possibly TRBD2 for D (5 bases). The CDR3 is 16 amino acids. Germline V gene lookup returns CDR1 MNHEY and CDR2 SVGEGT. Trimming removed 5 bases from V and 0 bases from J, with 15 bases in between.

V gene TRBV24-1 combines with J gene TRBJ2-5; a possible D gene is TRBD2 (5 bases). V shed 3 bases and J shed 7 bases, with 8 bases lying between them. Germline V gene lookup returns CDR1 KGHDR and CDR2 SFDVKD. The CDR3 contains 12 residues. For the CDR3, the DNA is TGTGCCACCAGTGATCTCCGGGGGACCCAGTACTTC. Residues: CATSDLRGTQYF.

The CDR3 nucleotides are TGTGCCACCTCGACTAGCGGGAGTTCAGATACGCAGTATTTT. It is translated as CATSTSGSSDTQYF. The genes are TRBV24-1 and TRBJ2-3, with 12 bases matching TRBD2. Germline V gene data show CDR1 as KGHDR and CDR2 as SFDVKD. V shed 9 bases and J 4 bases; nucleotides not matched to a gene: 4. This CDR3 is 14 amino acids long.

The rearrangement joins TRBV15 to TRBJ1-5; D may be TRBD1 (6 bases). V shed 6 bases and J shed 1 base, with 16 bases lying between them. CDR1 is LNHNV, CDR2 YYDKDF, per germline (reference sequence). The CDR3 spans 16 residues. The CDR3 is CATRQGGAMSNQPQHF. CDR3 nucleotide sequence: TGTGCCACCAGGCAAGGGGGGGCGATGAGCAATCAGCCCCAGCATTTT.

The CDR3 spells CASSFGLAGAGKSYEQYF. Written as DNA, the CDR3 is TGTGCCAGCAGCTTCGGACTAGCGGGGGCCGGAAAATCCTACGAGCAGTACTTC. V usage is TRBV13 and J usage is TRBJ2-7; 13 bases are a match to TRBD2. Germline CDR1 is PRHDT and CDR2 is FYEKMQ (reference sequence). The CDR3 totals 18 residues. The ends lost 3 bases at V and 1 base at J; junction bases unmatched: 9.

The CDR3 protein is CASSLGDYPPGETQYF. The CDR3 nucleotides are TGTGCCAGCAGCTTAGGGGACTACCCGCCGGGAGAGACCCAGTACTTC. The chain is built from TRBV7-7 and TRBJ2-5, with 7 bases aligning to TRBD2. CDR3 length: 16 amino acids. J lost 4 bases, V lost 1 base, and 9 bases had no gene match. Per germline, CDR1 SSHAT and CDR2 FNYEAQ (reference sequence).

V is TRBV10-3 and J is TRBJ1-2; D might be TRBD1 (5 bases). The germline gives CDR1 ENHRY, CDR2 SYGVKD. CDR3 length equals 16 residues. V was shortened by 2 bases and J by 5 bases, with 18 bases between the two germline ends. The CDR3, as DNA: TGTGCCATCAGTGAGACAGGACCTAAAATCCTATATGGCTACACCTTC. Its protein is CAISETGPKILYGYTF.

The rearrangement uses TRBV5-6 and TRBJ1-1; possibly TRBD1 for D (5 bases). The CDR3 length is 16 residues. The V end lost 3 bases, the J end lost 1 base, and 16 bases lay between the germline ends. From germline, CDR1 is SGHDT and CDR2 YYEEEE. The CDR3 protein is CASSSRSGRANTEAFF. CDR3 DNA sequence: TGTGCCAGCAGCTCAAGGAGTGGCAGGGCGAACACTGAAGCTTTCTTT.

This clone was seen more than once but under ten times. The J gene is TRBJ2-2, the V gene TRBV7-2; D is undetermined. V dropped 4 bases and J dropped 1 base, with 13 bases sitting between them. This CDR3 region has 16 residues. CDR1 and CDR2 (germline): SGHTA, FQGNSA. CDR3 sequence reads: CASSSLLPRNTGELFF. Written as DNA, the CDR3 is TGTGCCAGCAGCTCCCTCCTTCCACGGAACACCGGGGAGCTGTTTTTT.

Of note for this clone: Other DNA sequences in the sample encode the same CDR3. The V and J genes are TRBV10-3 and TRBJ1-4; maybe TRBD1 (6 bases). The CDR3 covers 14 residues. Between the trimmed V and J ends, which lost 6 bases and 5 bases, there was a span of 13 bases. The germline gives CDR1 ENHRY, CDR2 SYGVKD. In nucleotides, the CDR3 is TGTGCCATCAGCCCCGGACAGACGAATGAAAAACTGTTTTTT. Its translation is CAISPGQTNEKLFF.

V usage is TRBV18 and J usage is TRBJ2-1; weak D call: TRBD2 (5 bases). This CDR3 spans 14 amino acids. Per germline, CDR1 KGHSH and CDR2 LQKENI. Trimming removed 1 base from V and 12 bases from J, with 16 bases in between. In DNA, the CDR3 is TGTGCCAGCTCACCACGGCACGAGGAGGAGGTGCAGTTCTTC. It translates to CASSPRHEEEVQFF.

V and J are TRBV9 and TRBJ2-1; tentatively, D is TRBD1 (7 bases). The germline gives CDR1 SGDLS, CDR2 YYNGEE. The CDR3 runs to 15 residues. V was pared by 3 bases and J by 4 bases, with 14 bases between. Here the CDR3 DNA reads TGTGCCAGCAGCGAGGGGGCGGGGAAATACAATGAGCAGTTCTTC. It specifies CASSEGAGKYNEQFF. The full variable domain, rest sourced from reference TRBV9 and TRBJ2-1, is DSGVTQTPKHLITATGQRVTLRCSPRSGDLSVYWYQQSLDQGLQFLIQYYNGEERAKGNILERFSAQQFPDLHSELNLSSLELGDSALYFCASSEGAGKYNEQFFGPGTRLTVL.

This sequence joins TRBV3-1 (or the pseudogene TRBV3-2) and TRBJ1-1; D is ambiguous. The CDR3 has 12 residues. Germline V gene sequence: CDR1 LGHDT, CDR2 YNNKEL (reference sequence). Trimming stripped 1 base from V and 9 bases from J, with 9 bases between. In DNA, the CDR3 is TGTGCCAGCAGCCAAGGGACGGATAAAGCTTTCTTT. Translating it yields CASSQGTDKAFF.

The rearrangement uses TRBV19 and TRBJ2-1; D gene uncertain. Germline CDR1 reads LNHDA; CDR2 reads SQIVND (reference sequence). V gave up 3 bases and J gave up 8 bases, with 14 bases separating them. CDR3 size: 14 residues. CDR3 in amino acids: CASSIEGFRDEQFF. CDR3 coding DNA: TGTGCCAGTAGTATTGAAGGGTTCCGCGATGAGCAGTTCTTC.

This sequence joins TRBV5-6 and TRBJ1-2; possible D gene TRBD1, 5 bases. Trimming removed 4 bases from V and 6 bases from J, with 10 bases in between. CDR3 length: 12 residues. Germline CDR1 is SGHDT and CDR2 is YYEEEE. DNA for the CDR3: TGTGCCAGCAGCGCTAACAGGCATGGCTACACCTTC. Its translation: CASSANRHGYTF. The complete variable domain, with remaining parts taken from reference TRBV5-6 and TRBJ1-2, reads DAGVTQSPTHLIKTRGQQVTLRCSPKSGHDTVSWYQQALGQGPQFIFQYYEEEERQRGNFPDRFSGHQFPNYSSELNVNALLLGDSALYLCASSANRHGYTFGSGTRLTVV.

The chain employs TRBV6-6 and TRBJ1-5, with D maybe TRBD1 (6 bases). Trimming left V 5 bases short and J 6 bases short, with 8 bases between. The CDR3 covers 12 residues. Germline lookup yields CDR1 MNHNY and CDR2 SVGAGI (reference sequence). The DNA of the CDR3 is TGTGCCAGCAGTGGGACAAGTCAGCCCCAGCATTTT. Amino acids: CASSGTSQPQHF.

The V and J genes are TRBV6-1 and TRBJ1-4; D possibly corresponds to TRBD1 (6 bases). Trimming took 4 bases from V and 4 from J, leaving 16 bases between them. Germline assignment: CDR1 MNHNS and CDR2 SASEGT. This CDR3 region has 16 residues. This chain's CDR3 is CASSGYRDTVNEKLFF. The DNA of the CDR3 is TGTGCCAGCAGTGGCTACCGGGACACCGTTAATGAAAAACTGTTTTTT.

The V gene is TRBV6-5, the J gene TRBJ2-2; no clear D. The germline CDR1 and CDR2 sequences are MNHEY and SVGAGI. V lost 6 bases and J lost 4, with 6 bases in between. CDR3 length equals 12 residues. CDR3 residues: CASRRLTGELFF. CDR3 coding DNA: TGTGCCAGCAGACGCCTCACCGGGGAGCTGTTTTTT.

The gene calls are TRBV6-2 or TRBV6-3 and TRBJ2-1; TRBD2 agrees at 15 bases. The V segment lost 5 bases and the J segment 10 bases; nucleotides outside the gene matches: 3. Germline V gene sequence: CDR1 MNHEY, CDR2 SVGEGT. This CDR3 region has 14 residues. The CDR3, as DNA: TGTGCCAGCAGTGGACTAGCGGGAGGGAGGGAGCAGTTCTTC. Translated, it gives CASSGLAGGREQFF.